Given below is one TCR beta chain in context. Source study methods: Amplifying reference gene primers gave estimates of nucleated cell counts. Profiled with immunoSEQ multiplex PCR; TCRdb holds only in-frame clones, not every one. The V and J calls and clone size come from that table; D and trimming were worked out from the DNA. In the table there are some 200,000 clones, about 83% of which are singletons. This sample is part of a study of blood T cell repertoires in COVID-19. Study-wide context: Specimens from acute and convalescent COVID-19 originated in the United States, Italy and Spain.

Participant ages covered 18 to 89 years across about two dozen US areas. Clinical history reported by participants formed the basis on which cohorts were assigned. Germline V CDR1 and CDR2: SNHLY, FYNNEI. CDR3 length: 17 residues. V was clipped by 2 bases and J by 5 bases; unmatched bases: 9. The gene calls are TRBV2 and TRBJ1-5; the match to TRBD1 covers 10 bases. Sequences were obtained from PBMCs or T cells enriched from blood (not recorded which). The sequence derives from a woman in her forties or fifties who had been exposed to COVID-19. The CDR3 DNA is TGTGCCAGCAGTGAAAGGGTTGCTGGGACAGGGGATCAGCCCCAGCATTTT. It translates to CASSERVAGTGDQPQHF.